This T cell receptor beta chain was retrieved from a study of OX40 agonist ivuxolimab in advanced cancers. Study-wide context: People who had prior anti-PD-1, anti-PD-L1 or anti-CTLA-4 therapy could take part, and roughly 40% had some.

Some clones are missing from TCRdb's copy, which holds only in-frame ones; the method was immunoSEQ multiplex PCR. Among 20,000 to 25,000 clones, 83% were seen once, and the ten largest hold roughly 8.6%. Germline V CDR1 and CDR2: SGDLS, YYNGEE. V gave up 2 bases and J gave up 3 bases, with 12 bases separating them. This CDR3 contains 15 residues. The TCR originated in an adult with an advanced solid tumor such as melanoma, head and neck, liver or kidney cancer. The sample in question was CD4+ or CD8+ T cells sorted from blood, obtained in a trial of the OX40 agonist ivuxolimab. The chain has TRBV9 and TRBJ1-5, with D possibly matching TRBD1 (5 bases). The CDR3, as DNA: TGTGCCAGCAGCGTCGGGGGAGGGGTCAATCAGCCCCAGCATTTT. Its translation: CASSVGGGVNQPQHF.